This TCR beta chain was recorded in a study of naive and memory T cell subsets. A word on this clonotype: What it recognizes is unknown.

The beta constant-region primer was an equimolar mix of two oligonucleotides covering TRBC1 and TRBC2. The cDNA 3' end received a ligated single-stranded oligonucleotide carrying the SP2 primer and a 12-nucleotide UMI. MiXCR, applied by TCRdb to the UMI-ligation and nested PCR reads, yields one record per CDR3 protein. Of around 160,000 distinct CDR3 sequences listed, approximately 15% are singletons. V lost 4 bases and J 2 bases, leaving 12 bases between the germline ends. This CDR3 contains 14 residues. Germline-derived CDR1 and CDR2 are LGHDT and YNNKEL (reference sequence). After the first PCR, alpha and beta chain libraries were processed separately. Notes on the study in general: Possibly reflecting memory cells re-expressing CD45RA, a few larger clonotypes occurred in naive repertoires, especially CD8.

The sample taken for sequencing was naive CD4+ T cells from blood. This receptor was obtained from a human donor in good health. The V and J genes are TRBV3-1 and TRBJ2-7, with a weak D call TRBD2 (6 bases). As DNA, the CDR3 is TGTGCCAGCAGCCGGGGGGTCTTCACCTACGAGCAGTACTTC. As protein: CASSRGVFTYEQYF.